This T cell receptor beta chain was obtained from a study of cytomegalovirus exposure and HLA in healthy donors. Overall study findings and caveats: Follow-up analysis seemed to connect common viral pathogens with several of the most significant clusters identified. Data from an earlier analysis indicated that most TCR beta V segments were productive either about 87% or about 30% of the time.

Of note for this clone: Its cognate antigen is unknown.

Germline lookup yields CDR1 SEHNR and CDR2 FQNEAQ (reference sequence). This CDR3 region has 16 residues. Trimming cost V 6 bases and J 5 bases; bases outside gene matches: 13. At the time of sampling, donors were nominally healthy, though unrecorded immune exposures were likely. With 60 Vbeta and 13 Jbeta primers, the PCR was carried out. Data came from immunoSEQ multiplex PCR; TCRdb stores just in-frame clones and leaves some out. The data show about 160,000 clones, approximately 70% seen once. The J gene is TRBJ2-5, the V gene TRBV7-9; 9 bases fit TRBD1. What was sequenced was PBMCs. This sequence originates from a man aged 35-49 years in good health and CMV-seropositive. CDR3 DNA: TGTGCCAGCAGTACAACAGAACAGGGGGCGGGGGAGACCCAGTACTTC. Encoded protein: CASSTTEQGAGETQYF.